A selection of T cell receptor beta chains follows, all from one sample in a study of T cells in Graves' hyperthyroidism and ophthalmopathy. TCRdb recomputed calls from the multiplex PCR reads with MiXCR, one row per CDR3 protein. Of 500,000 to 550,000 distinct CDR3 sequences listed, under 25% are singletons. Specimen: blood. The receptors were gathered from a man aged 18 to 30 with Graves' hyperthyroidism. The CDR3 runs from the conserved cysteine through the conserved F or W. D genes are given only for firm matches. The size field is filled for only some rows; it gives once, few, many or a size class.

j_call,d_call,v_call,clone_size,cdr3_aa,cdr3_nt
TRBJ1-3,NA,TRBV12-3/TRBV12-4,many,CASSLRDPRSSGNTIYF,TGTGCCAGCTCCCTCCGGGACCCCCGTAGCTCTGGAAACACCATATATTTT
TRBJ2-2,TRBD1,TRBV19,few,CASSVWTGEGTGELFF,TGTGCCAGTAGTGTTTGGACAGGGGAAGGGACCGGGGAGCTGTTTTTT
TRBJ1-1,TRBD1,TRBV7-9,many,CASSPRQGSTEAFF,TGTGCCAGCAGCCCCCGACAGGGAAGCACTGAAGCTTTCTTT
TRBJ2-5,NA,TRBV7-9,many,CASSREGTQYF,TGTGCCAGCAGCCGGGAAGGGACCCAGTACTTC
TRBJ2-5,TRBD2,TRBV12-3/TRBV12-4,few,CASRRTSGSGETQYF,TGTGCCAGCAGACGGACTAGCGGGAGTGGGGAGACCCAGTACTTC
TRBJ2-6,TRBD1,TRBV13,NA,CASSAGQGGGANVLTF,TGTGCCAGCAGCGCGGGACAGGGCGGCGGGGCCAACGTCCTGACTTTC
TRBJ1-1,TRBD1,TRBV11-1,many,CASRGGGPEAFF,TGTGCCAGCAGAGGGGGCGGCCCTGAAGCTTTCTTT
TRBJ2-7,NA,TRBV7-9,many,CASSPGAVYEQYF,TGTGCCAGCAGCCCCGGGGCCGTCTACGAGCAGTACTTC
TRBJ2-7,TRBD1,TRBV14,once,CASSLVGTDSYEQYF,TGTGCCAGCAGTTTAGTCGGGACAGACTCCTACGAGCAGTACTTC
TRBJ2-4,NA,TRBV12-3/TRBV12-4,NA,CASSLSGYGRAKNIKYF,TGTGCCAGCAGTCTCTCAGGTTATGGAAGGGCCAAAAACATTAAGTACTTC
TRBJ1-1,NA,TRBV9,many,CASSVGERYTEAFF,TGTGCCAGCAGCGTAGGTGAGAGGTACACTGAAGCTTTCTTT
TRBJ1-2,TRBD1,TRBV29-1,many,CSVRVTGDYGYTF,TGCAGCGTTAGAGTTACAGGGGACTATGGCTACACCTTC
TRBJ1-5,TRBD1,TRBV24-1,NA,CATSAHPHRGQNQPQHF,TGTGCCACCAGTGCCCACCCCCACAGGGGGCAAAATCAGCCCCAGCATTTT
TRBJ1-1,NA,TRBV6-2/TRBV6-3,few,CASSQWAGVGTEAFF,TGTGCCAGCAGTCAATGGGCAGGGGTGGGCACTGAAGCTTTCTTT
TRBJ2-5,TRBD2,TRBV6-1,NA,CASSPGTSGPPVETQYF,TGTGCCAGCAGTCCCGGGACTAGCGGGCCCCCAGTAGAGACCCAGTACTTC
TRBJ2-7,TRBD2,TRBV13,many,CASSFSGGGYEQYF,TGTGCCAGCAGCTTCAGCGGGGGTGGCTACGAGCAGTACTTC
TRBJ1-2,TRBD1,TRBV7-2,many,CASSAGRGGQGFYSYGYTF,TGTGCCAGCAGCGCCGGGAGGGGGGGACAGGGGTTTTACAGCTATGGCTACACCTTC
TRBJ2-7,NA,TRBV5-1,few,CASSSPWGYEQYF,TGCGCCAGCAGCTCACCCTGGGGTTACGAGCAGTACTTC